Shown below are 6 T cell receptor beta chains from a single sample sequenced in a study of cytomegalovirus exposure and HLA in healthy donors. Profiling relied on immunoSEQ multiplex PCR, and the TCRdb table lists in-frame clones only, not all of them. The sample has 200,000 to 250,000 clones, about 90% seen once. The sequenced sample consisted of PBMCs. The receptors shown here come from a man younger than 35 in good health and CMV-seropositive.

The CDR3 here is CASSPQGANTLPEQFF. The CDR3 nucleotides are TGTGCCAGTAGCCCACAGGGGGCGAATACTTTACCTGAGCAGTTCTTC. The chain employs TRBV19 and TRBJ2-1; 9 bases map to TRBD1. V trimming: 6 bases; J trimming: 9 bases; junction bases outside the gene matches: 15. This CDR3 region has 16 residues. Germline assignment: CDR1 LNHDA and CDR2 SQIVND (reference sequence). The whole variable domain, remainder taken from reference TRBV19 and TRBJ2-1, is DGGITQSPKYLFRKEGQNVTLSCEQNLNHDAMYWYRQDPGQGLRLIYYSQIVNDFQKGDIAEGYSVSREKKESFPLTVTSAQKNPTAFYLCASSPQGANTLPEQFFGPGTRLTVL.

The chain has TRBV10-3 and TRBJ2-1; 9 nucleotides align to TRBD1. The germline CDR1 and CDR2 sequences are ENHRY and SYGVKD. J was trimmed by 4 bases and V by 6 bases; bases with no gene match: 10. This CDR3 region has 16 residues. The CDR3 region has the DNA TGTGCCATCAGAGGCCCGGGACAGGGACCTTACAATGAGCAGTTCTTC. Protein: CAIRGPGQGPYNEQFF.

The genes are TRBV9 and TRBJ1-5; D is uncertain. The CDR3 totals 13 residues. V shed 3 bases and J shed 4 bases, with 8 bases lying between them. Germline V gene lookup returns CDR1 SGDLS and CDR2 YYNGEE. The CDR3 is CASSAGFNQPQHF. The CDR3 DNA reads TGTGCCAGCAGCGCGGGATTTAATCAGCCCCAGCATTTT.

This sequence joins TRBV19 and TRBJ2-7; TRBD2 agrees at 8 bases. V shed 5 bases, J shed 2 bases, and the junction held 8 bases outside the gene matches. Per the germline V gene, CDR1 is LNHDA and CDR2 is SQIVND (reference sequence). The CDR3 is made up of 15 amino acids. CDR3 protein: CASSLGAGGPYEQYF. CDR3 bases: TGTGCCAGTAGTCTGGGGGCGGGAGGCCCCTACGAGCAGTACTTC.

This chain uses TRBV10-3 with TRBJ2-7; possibly TRBD2 for D (7 bases). The germline V gene encodes CDR1 ENHRY and CDR2 SYGVKD. The CDR3 is made up of 15 amino acids. Trimming removed 2 bases from V and 2 bases from J, with 13 bases in between. This chain's CDR3 is CAISERGEGPYEQYF. The CDR3 DNA reads as TGTGCCATCAGTGAGAGGGGGGAGGGGCCCTACGAGCAGTACTTC.

The rearrangement links TRBV7-2 to TRBJ1-5; 9 bases are shared with TRBD1. V lost 5 bases, J lost 6 bases, and 14 bases stayed unmatched. The CDR3 totals 17 residues. The germline V gene encodes CDR1 SGHTA and CDR2 FQGNSA. The CDR3, as DNA: TGTGCCAGCAGCCTAATCCGAGGGACAGGGAAGAGTCAGCCCCAGCATTTT. Its protein product is CASSLIRGTGKSQPQHF.